Shown below are 12 T cell receptor beta chains from a single sample sequenced in a study of T cell responses to AZD1222 COVID-19 vaccine. Clones were sequenced by immunoSEQ multiplex PCR, and TCRdb holds only the in-frame ones, with some missing. This sample has around 130,000 clones, with about 94% found just once. The sequences come from peripheral blood, collected 28 days after the second AZD1222 dose. These receptors all come from an adult who received the AZD1222 COVID-19 vaccine.

J is TRBJ1-6 and V is TRBV6-4, with D hard to call. Germline lookup yields CDR1 MRHNA and CDR2 SNTAGT. The CDR3 has 16 residues. Trimming left V 1 base short and J 3 bases short, with 10 bases between. CDR3 sequence: CASSDWGGYYNSPLHF. DNA for the CDR3: TGTGCCAGCAGTGACTGGGGAGGCTACTATAATTCACCCCTCCACTTT.

The chain carries TRBV14 and TRBJ2-1; TRBD1 matches at 7 bases. CDR1 SGHDN and CDR2 FVKESK come from the germline V gene. With 0 bases clipped from V and 6 bases from J, the junction kept 8 bases outside the gene matches. The CDR3 runs to 16 residues. Written as DNA, the CDR3 is TGTGCCAGCAGCCAAGAAAGGGGGCCTCCCCTCAATGAGCAGTTCTTC. Translation: CASSQERGPPLNEQFF.

The J gene is TRBJ2-1, the V gene TRBV7-2; 8 nucleotides align to TRBD1. In germline, CDR1 is SGHTA, CDR2 FQGNSA. The CDR3 is made up of 17 amino acids. Trimming removed 5 bases from V and 0 bases from J; junction bases left unmatched: 9. This CDR3 is CASSRWGQASSYNEQFF. The CDR3 DNA reads as TGTGCCAGCAGCCGCTGGGGACAGGCGAGCTCCTACAATGAGCAGTTCTTC.

The V gene is TRBV29-1, the J gene TRBJ2-5, with a tentative D call TRBD2 (6 bases). The CDR3 covers 13 residues. V lost 7 bases to trimming and J lost 3 bases, with 15 bases between them. Germline assignment: CDR1 SQVTM and CDR2 ANQGSEA. DNA of the CDR3: TGCAGCGCCGTCCGACTAGGCAAAGAGACCCAGTACTTC. It translates to CSAVRLGKETQYF.

J is TRBJ1-3 and V is TRBV5-6; D gene uncertain. The CDR3 sequence is 15 residues long. Deletions cut 7 bases from V and 0 bases from J, with 14 bases between. Germline V CDR1 and CDR2: SGHDT, YYEEEE. CDR3 sequence reads: CASERGSNSGNTIYF. CDR3 nucleotide sequence: TGTGCCAGCGAACGGGGTTCTAACTCTGGAAACACCATATATTTT.

Only one count was recorded for this clone. The chain has TRBV19 and TRBJ2-7, with TRBD1 identical over 8 bases. V was clipped by 0 bases and J by 5 bases; unmatched bases: 6. CDR3 size: 15 residues. CDR1 is LNHDA, CDR2 SQIVND, per germline (reference sequence). CDR3 sequence reads: CASSIEDRGHDEQYF. DNA for the CDR3: TGTGCCAGTAGTATAGAAGACAGGGGCCATGACGAGCAGTACTTC.

The chain links TRBV6-5 to TRBJ1-4; weak D call: TRBD1 (6 bases). This CDR3 contains 15 residues. Germline CDR1 reads MNHEY; CDR2 reads SVGAGI. Trimming took 4 bases from V and 4 from J, leaving 13 bases between them. The DNA of the CDR3 is TGTGCCAGCAGTTCCTCGACAGGTGTTAATGAAAAACTGTTTTTT. The encoded protein is CASSSSTGVNEKLFF.

The rearrangement joins TRBV3-1 (or the pseudogene TRBV3-2) to TRBJ2-3, with 9 bases lining up with TRBD2. Germline values: CDR1 LGHDT, CDR2 YNNKEL (reference sequence). The CDR3 is 16 amino acids. The V and J ends lost 4 bases and 4 bases, in that order; junction bases with no gene match: 9. CDR3: CASSPSSGSLADTQYF. The CDR3 region has the DNA TGTGCCAGCAGCCCGAGTAGCGGGAGTCTGGCAGATACGCAGTATTTT.

The CDR3 nucleotides read TGTGCCAGCAGCTTTGCCAGAGGGGATACTGAAGCTTTCTTT. Amino acid sequence: CASSFARGDTEAFF. The V and J genes are TRBV7-2 and TRBJ1-1, with a weak D call TRBD1 (5 bases). Trimming stripped 3 bases from V and 5 bases from J, with 13 bases between. This CDR3 has 14 amino acids. Germline lookup yields CDR1 SGHTA and CDR2 FQGNSA.

The rearrangement uses TRBV19 and TRBJ2-7; 11 bases fit TRBD2. Germline V lookup: CDR1 LNHDA, CDR2 SQIVND (reference sequence). V shed 4 bases, J shed 2 bases, and the junction held 13 bases outside the gene matches. This CDR3 is built from 18 residues. The CDR3 DNA sequence: TGTGCCAGTAGTAAGGGGGCCTTACTAGCGGGAGTAACCTACGAGCAGTACTTC. This gives the protein CASSKGALLAGVTYEQYF.

This chain joins TRBV6-6 and TRBJ1-1; D might be TRBD1 (5 bases). Trimming removed 6 bases from V and 2 bases from J, with 16 bases in between. The germline CDR1 and CDR2 sequences are MNHNY and SVGAGI (reference sequence). CDR3 length: 15 residues. CDR3 sequence: CASRVGQGFNTEAFF. CDR3 sequence (DNA): TGTGCCAGCAGAGTGGGGCAGGGTTTTAACACTGAAGCTTTCTTT.

The chain joins TRBV4-3 to TRBJ1-2, with D perhaps TRBD1 (5 bases). The V and J ends lost 6 bases and 4 bases respectively, with 18 bases between them. The germline V gene encodes CDR1 LGHNA and CDR2 YSLEER. The CDR3 length is 15 residues. CDR3 sequence: CASRLEGQGSYGYTF. In DNA, the CDR3 is TGCGCCAGCAGACTTGAAGGTCAGGGCAGCTATGGCTACACCTTC.